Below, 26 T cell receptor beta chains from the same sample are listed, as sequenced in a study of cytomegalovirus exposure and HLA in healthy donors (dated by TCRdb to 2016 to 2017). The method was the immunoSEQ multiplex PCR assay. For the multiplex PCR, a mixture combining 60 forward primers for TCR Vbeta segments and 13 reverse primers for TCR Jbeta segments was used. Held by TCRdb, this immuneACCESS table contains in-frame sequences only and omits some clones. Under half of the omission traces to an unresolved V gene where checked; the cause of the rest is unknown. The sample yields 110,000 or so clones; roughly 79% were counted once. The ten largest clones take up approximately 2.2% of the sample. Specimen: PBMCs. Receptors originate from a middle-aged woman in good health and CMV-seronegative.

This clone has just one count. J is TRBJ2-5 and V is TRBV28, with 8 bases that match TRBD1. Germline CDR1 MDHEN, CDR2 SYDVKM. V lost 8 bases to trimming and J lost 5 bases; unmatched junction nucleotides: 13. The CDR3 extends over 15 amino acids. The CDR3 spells CASANPTGGKETQYF. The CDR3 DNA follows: TGTGCCAGCGCCAACCCCACAGGGGGGAAGGAGACCCAGTACTTC.

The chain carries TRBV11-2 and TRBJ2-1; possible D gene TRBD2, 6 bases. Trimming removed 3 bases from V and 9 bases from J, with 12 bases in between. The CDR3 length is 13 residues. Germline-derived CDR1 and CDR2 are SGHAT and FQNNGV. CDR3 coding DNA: TGTGCCAGCAGCTTGACTAGTAACAGTGAGCAGTTCTTC. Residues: CASSLTSNSEQFF.

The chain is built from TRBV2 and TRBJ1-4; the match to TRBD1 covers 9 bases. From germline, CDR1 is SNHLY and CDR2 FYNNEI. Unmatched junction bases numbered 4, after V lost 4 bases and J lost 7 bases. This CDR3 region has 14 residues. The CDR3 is CASSAGTGFEKLFF. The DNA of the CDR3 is TGTGCCAGCAGTGCCGGGACAGGGTTTGAAAAACTGTTTTTT.

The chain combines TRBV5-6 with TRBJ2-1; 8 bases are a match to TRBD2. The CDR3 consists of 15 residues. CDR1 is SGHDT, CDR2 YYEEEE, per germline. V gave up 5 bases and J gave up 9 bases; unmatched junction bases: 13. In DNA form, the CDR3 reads TGTGCCAGCAGTTTTTGGGCGGGAGGATCGAGTGAGCAGTTCTTC. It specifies CASSFWAGGSSEQFF.

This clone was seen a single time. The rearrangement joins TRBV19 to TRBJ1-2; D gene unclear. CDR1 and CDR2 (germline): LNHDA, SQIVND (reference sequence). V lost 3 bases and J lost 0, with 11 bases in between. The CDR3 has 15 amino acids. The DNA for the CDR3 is TGTGCCAGTAGTATTTTCGAAACAGCTAACTATGGCTACACCTTC. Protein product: CASSIFETANYGYTF.

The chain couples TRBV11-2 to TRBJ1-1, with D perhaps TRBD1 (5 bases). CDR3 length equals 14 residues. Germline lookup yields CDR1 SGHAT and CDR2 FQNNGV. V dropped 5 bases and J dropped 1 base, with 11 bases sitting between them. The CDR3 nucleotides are TGTGCCAGCAGCGAGAGACAGAGGAACACTGAAGCTTTCTTT. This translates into CASSERQRNTEAFF.

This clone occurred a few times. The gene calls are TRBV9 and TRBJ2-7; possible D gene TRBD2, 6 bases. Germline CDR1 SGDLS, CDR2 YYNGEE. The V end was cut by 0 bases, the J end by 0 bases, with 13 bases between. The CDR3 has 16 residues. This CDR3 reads CASSVGPTRSSYEQYF. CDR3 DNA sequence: TGTGCCAGCAGCGTAGGGCCGACTAGGAGCTCCTACGAGCAGTACTTC.

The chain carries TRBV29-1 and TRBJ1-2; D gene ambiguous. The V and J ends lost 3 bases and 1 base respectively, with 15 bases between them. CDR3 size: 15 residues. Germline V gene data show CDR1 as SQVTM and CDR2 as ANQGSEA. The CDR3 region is CSVEEQPTDNYGYTF. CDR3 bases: TGCAGCGTTGAGGAACAGCCTACTGATAACTATGGCTACACCTTC. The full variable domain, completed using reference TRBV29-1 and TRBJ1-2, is SAVISQKPSRDICQRGTSLTIQCQVDSQVTMMFWYRQQPGQSLTLIATANQGSEATYESGFVIDKFPISRPNLTFSTLTVSNMSPEDSSIYLCSVEEQPTDNYGYTFGSGTRLTVV.

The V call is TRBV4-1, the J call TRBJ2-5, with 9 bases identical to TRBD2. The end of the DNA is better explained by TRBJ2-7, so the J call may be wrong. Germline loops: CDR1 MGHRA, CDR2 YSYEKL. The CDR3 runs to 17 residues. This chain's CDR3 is CASSQLAGATELDEQYF. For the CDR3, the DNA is TGCGCCAGCAGCCAATTAGCGGGAGCCACGGAATTGGACGAGCAGTACTTC.

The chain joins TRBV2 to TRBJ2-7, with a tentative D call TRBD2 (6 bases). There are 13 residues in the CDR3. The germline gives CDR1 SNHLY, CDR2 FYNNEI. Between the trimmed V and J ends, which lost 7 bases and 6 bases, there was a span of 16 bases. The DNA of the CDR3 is TGTGCCAGCAATGGGGGGAACGGGGGCGAGCAGTACTTC. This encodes CASNGGNGGEQYF.

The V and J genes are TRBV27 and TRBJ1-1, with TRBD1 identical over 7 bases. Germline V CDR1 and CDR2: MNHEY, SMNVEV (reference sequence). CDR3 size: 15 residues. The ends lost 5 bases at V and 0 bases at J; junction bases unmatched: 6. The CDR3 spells CASSRRQGVNTEAFF. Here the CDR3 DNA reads TGTGCCAGCAGTCGACGACAGGGAGTGAACACTGAAGCTTTCTTT.

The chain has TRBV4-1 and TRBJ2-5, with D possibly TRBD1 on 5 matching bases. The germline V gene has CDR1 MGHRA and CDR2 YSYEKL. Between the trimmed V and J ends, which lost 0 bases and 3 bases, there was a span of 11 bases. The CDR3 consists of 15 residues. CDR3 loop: CASSQDQGSEETQYF. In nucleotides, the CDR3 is TGCGCCAGCAGCCAAGATCAGGGTAGTGAAGAGACCCAGTACTTC.

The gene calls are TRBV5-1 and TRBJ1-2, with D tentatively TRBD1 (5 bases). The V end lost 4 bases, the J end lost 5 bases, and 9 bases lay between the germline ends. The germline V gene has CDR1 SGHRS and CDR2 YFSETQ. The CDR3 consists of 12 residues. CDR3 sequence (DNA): TGCGCCAGCAGCGGGGACTTTTATGGCTACACCTTC. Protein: CASSGDFYGYTF.

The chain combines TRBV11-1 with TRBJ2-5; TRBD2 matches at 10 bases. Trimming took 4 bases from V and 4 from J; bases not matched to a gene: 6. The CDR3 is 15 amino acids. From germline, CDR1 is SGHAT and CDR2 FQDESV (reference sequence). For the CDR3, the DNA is TGTGCCAGCAGCTATCTAGCGGGGGTAGGAGAGACCCAGTACTTC. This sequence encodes CASSYLAGVGETQYF.

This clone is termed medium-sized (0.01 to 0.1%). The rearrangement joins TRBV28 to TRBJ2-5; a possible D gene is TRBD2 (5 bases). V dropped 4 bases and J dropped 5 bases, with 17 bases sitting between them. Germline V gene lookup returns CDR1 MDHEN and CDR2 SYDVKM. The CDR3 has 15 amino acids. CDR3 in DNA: TGTGCCAGCAGTTCCAACGCAAACAGAGGGGAGACCCAGTACTTC. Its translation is CASSSNANRGETQYF.

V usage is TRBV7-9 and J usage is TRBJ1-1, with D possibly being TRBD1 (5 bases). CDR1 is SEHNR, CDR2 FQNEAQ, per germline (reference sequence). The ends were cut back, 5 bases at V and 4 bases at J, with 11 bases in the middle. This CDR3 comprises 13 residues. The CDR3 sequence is CASSPNGATEAFF. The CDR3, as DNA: TGTGCCAGCAGCCCCAATGGGGCCACTGAAGCTTTCTTT. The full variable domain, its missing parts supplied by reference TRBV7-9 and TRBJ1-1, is DTGVSQNPRHKITKRGQNVTFRCDPISEHNRLYWYRQTLGQGPEFLTYFQNEAQLEKSRLLSDRFSAERPKGSFSTLEIQRTEQGDSAMYLCASSPNGATEAFFGQGTRLTVV.

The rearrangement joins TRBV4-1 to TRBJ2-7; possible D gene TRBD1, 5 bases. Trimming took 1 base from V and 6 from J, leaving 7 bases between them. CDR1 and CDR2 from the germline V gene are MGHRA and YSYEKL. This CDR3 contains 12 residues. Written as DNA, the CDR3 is TGCGCCAGCAGCCAAGTTAGGGGCGAGCAGTACTTC. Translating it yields CASSQVRGEQYF.

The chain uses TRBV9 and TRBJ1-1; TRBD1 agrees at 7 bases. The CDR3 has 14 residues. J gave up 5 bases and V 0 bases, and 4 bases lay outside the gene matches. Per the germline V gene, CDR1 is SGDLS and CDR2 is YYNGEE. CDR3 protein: CASSVAGTVTEAFF. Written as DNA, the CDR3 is TGTGCCAGCAGCGTAGCCGGGACAGTTACTGAAGCTTTCTTT. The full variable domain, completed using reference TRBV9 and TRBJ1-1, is DSGVTQTPKHLITATGQRVTLRCSPRSGDLSVYWYQQSLDQGLQFLIQYYNGEERAKGNILERFSAQQFPDLHSELNLSSLELGDSALYFCASSVAGTVTEAFFGQGTRLTVV.

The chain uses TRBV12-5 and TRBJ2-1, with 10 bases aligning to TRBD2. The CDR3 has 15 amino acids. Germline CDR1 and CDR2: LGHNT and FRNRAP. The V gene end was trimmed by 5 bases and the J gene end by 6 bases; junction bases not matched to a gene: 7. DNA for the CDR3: TGTGCTAGTGGTAGGAGCGGGGGGGCCGTCAATGAGCAGTTCTTC. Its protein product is CASGRSGGAVNEQFF.

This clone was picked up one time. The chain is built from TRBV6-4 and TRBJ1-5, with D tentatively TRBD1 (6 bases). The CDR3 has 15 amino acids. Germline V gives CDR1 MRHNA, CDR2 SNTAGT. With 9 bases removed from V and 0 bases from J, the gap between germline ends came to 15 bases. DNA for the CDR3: TGTGCCAGTGAAAGACAGGATCATAGCAATCAGCCCCAGCATTTT. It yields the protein CASERQDHSNQPQHF.

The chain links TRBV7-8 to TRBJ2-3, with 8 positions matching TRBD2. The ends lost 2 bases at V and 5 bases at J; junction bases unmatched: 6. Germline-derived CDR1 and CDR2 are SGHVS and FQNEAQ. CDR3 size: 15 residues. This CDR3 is CASSLNVAGLDTQYF. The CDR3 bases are TGTGCCAGCAGCTTAAATGTAGCGGGATTAGATACGCAGTATTTT.

The CDR3 nucleotides are TGTGCCAGCTCACCCACAGCTCGAGAAATGAACACTGAAGCTTTCTTT. It specifies CASSPTAREMNTEAFF. The chain is built from TRBV18 and TRBJ1-1; D gene unclear. V was clipped by 3 bases and J by 0 bases, with 14 bases between them. The CDR3 runs to 16 residues. Germline V gene lookup returns CDR1 KGHSH and CDR2 LQKENI.

The CDR3 protein is CASSIDGQLKNIQYF. As DNA, the CDR3 is TGTGCCAGTAGTATAGACGGACAGCTTAAAAACATTCAGTACTTC. This chain joins TRBV19 and TRBJ2-4; maybe TRBD1 (6 bases). The length of the CDR3 is 15 residues. The V gene lost 0 bases and the J gene lost 4 bases, with 10 bases spanning the gap. Germline CDR1 LNHDA, CDR2 SQIVND (reference sequence). Looking up the rest from reference TRBV19 and TRBJ2-4 gives the full variable domain: DGGITQSPKYLFRKEGQNVTLSCEQNLNHDAMYWYRQDPGQGLRLIYYSQIVNDFQKGDIAEGYSVSREKKESFPLTVTSAQKNPTAFYLCASSIDGQLKNIQYFGAGTRLSVL.

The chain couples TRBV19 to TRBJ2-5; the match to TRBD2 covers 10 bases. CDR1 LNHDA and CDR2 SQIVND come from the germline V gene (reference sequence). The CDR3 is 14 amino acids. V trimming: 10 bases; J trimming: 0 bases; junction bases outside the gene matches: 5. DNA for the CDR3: TGTGCCACTAAAGCGGGAGGGAACCAAGAGACCCAGTACTTC. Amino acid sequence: CATKAGGNQETQYF.

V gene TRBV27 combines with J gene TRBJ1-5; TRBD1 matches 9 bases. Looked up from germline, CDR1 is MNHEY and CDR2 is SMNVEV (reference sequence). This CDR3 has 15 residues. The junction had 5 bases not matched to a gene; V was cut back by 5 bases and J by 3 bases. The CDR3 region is CASSPGTGFNQPQHF. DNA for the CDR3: TGTGCCAGCAGTCCCGGGACAGGGTTCAATCAGCCCCAGCATTTT.

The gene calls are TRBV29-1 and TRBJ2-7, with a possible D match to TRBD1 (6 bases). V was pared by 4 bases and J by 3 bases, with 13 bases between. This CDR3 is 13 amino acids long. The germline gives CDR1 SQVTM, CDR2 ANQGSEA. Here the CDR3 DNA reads TGCAGCGTTGCGCGACAGGACCTCTACGAGCAGTACTTC. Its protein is CSVARQDLYEQYF.